Sequencing of this T cell receptor (beta chain) was carried out in a study of T cell responses to AZD1222 COVID-19 vaccine (dated by TCRdb to about 2021). Study-level background: TCR sequencing was performed for about 240 trial participants, of whom about 200 were given two doses of AZD1222 and approximately 25 were given two doses of MenACWY control vaccine. Trial participants were enrolled into age subgroups of 18-55, 56-69 and 70-plus years, which contained about 150, 28 and 57 TCR-sequenced participants, respectively. What the research found in general, with its limitations: Conclusions about previously exposed vaccinees are limited because only six or seven AZD1222 recipients were SARS-CoV-2 seropositive at baseline. CD4 TCRs associated with the vaccine covered the entire spike protein, and the dominant responses were in regions 160-218 and 743-854. After two AZD1222 doses, both the breadth and the depth of spike-specific TCRs were significantly higher than at day 0 and than in MenACWY recipients. The 56-69-year group was small, and its depth increase did not reach significance, likely because of low power. Nearly half of unique spike-specific TCRs reportedly recognized epitopes outside regions mutated in the B.1.351 and B.1.1.7 variants. Because no day 14 peak-response samples were available, repertoires were characterized only after the peak T cell response. Most participants were white British and females outnumbered males, and the authors suggested that clonal diversity may have been underestimated.

The CDR3 regions of human TCRbeta chains were analyzed by immunosequencing. The original methods were these. TCRs in the repertoires were compared against a reference library of SARS-CoV-2-specific TCRs that had been generated with the MIRA antigen-specificity platform. Breadth was defined as the fraction of unique TCRs that were SARS-CoV-2-associated, and depth was defined as the fraction of total T cells that were SARS-CoV-2-associated. Using the MIRA data, every spike-specific TCR was mapped to the spike region that the TCR reacted to and assigned to either a CD4 or a CD8 class. Log10-transformed breadth and depth values were compared by one-way ANOVA with Sidak's multiple comparisons tests. TCRdb took this table from immuneACCESS and kept in-frame rearrangements with V and J called. Such tables lack part of the clones; where checked against another copy, unresolved V genes explain under half of the gap, and the rest is unexplained. That table supplies the V and J calls and clone size; D and trimming were determined from the DNA. In all, the sample holds approximately 150,000 clones, and 90% of those were seen once. The top ten constitute approximately 1.8% of the sample.

The CDR3 starts with the cysteine, ends with the phenylalanine, and has 17 residues. Of the read, only the CDR3 DNA is kept; its 51 bases are in frame from base 1. In light of the paper, this sample's time point label describes: about 28 days (+/-7) after the second vaccine dose. AZD1222 recipients whose second dose came at about 4 weeks and those whose second dose came at about 12 weeks were combined into one group, since spike-specific TCR depth and breadth did not differ between the two schedules. Vaccinee samples were obtained from the UK trials COV001 and COV002, which included a single-blind randomized controlled phase 2/3 trial of AZD1222 (ChAdOx1 nCoV-19) in healthy adults. For TCRbeta chain sequencing, PBMC samples were collected from trial participants at day 0 and at day 28 after the second dose. This clone showed up just once. Its antigen has not been determined. Qualities for individual bases were not recorded, and no much larger clone is one base off.

The rearranged chain carries TRBV21-1 and TRBJ2-5; the DNA was not compared with TRBD1, the D call given in the table. TRBV21-1 is listed as a pseudogene. The clonotype comes from an adult who received the AZD1222 COVID-19 vaccine. The sample consisted of peripheral blood, taken 28 days after the second AZD1222 dose. The CDR3 region: CASSKVKDRGPQETQYF. The DNA reads as follows: TGTGCCAGCAGCAAAGTGAAGGACAGGGGGCCCCAAGAGACCCAGTACTTC.